Listed below are T cell receptor beta chains from one sample, sequenced in a study of beta chain features in type 1 diabetes. Repertoires were generated with immunoSEQ multiplex PCR, while TCRdb's copy carries only in-frame clones and drops some. The data hold 620,000 or so clones, with about a sixth observed a single time. Sequenced sample: naive CD4+ T cells from blood. All receptors come from a young man in good health. CDR3s include the opening cysteine and the closing phenylalanine or tryptophan. The order of the fields is D gene, J gene, V gene, clone size, CDR3 length, CDR3 DNA, CDR3 protein. D genes are given only for firm matches. Part of the rows lack a size; the others show once, few, many or a class for expanded clones.

d_gene: .; j_gene: TRBJ2-3; v_gene: TRBV27; abundance: .; len: 15; CDR3nt: TGTGCCAGCAGTCCCTACAGGACCGGCACAGATACGCAGTATTTT; CDR3aa: CASSPYRTGTDTQYF
d_gene: .; j_gene: TRBJ2-2; v_gene: TRBV6-6; abundance: .; len: 14; CDR3nt: TGTGCCAGCAGTTACCACGAGGAGACCGGGGAGCTGTTTTTT; CDR3aa: CASSYHEETGELFF
d_gene: TRBD1; j_gene: TRBJ2-2; v_gene: TRBV10-3; abundance: few; len: 15; CDR3nt: TGTGCCATCGCCCCAGGGGGAACGAACACCGGGGAGCTGTTTTTT; CDR3aa: CAIAPGGTNTGELFF
d_gene: TRBD1; j_gene: TRBJ2-7; v_gene: TRBV25-1; abundance: few; len: 14; CDR3nt: TGTGCCAGCAGTGTGGCCGGCGGACAGGGACAGCAGTACTTC; CDR3aa: CASSVAGGQGQQYF
d_gene: .; j_gene: TRBJ1-5; v_gene: TRBV19; abundance: .; len: 16; CDR3nt: TGTGCCAGTAGATTAAGCCGGGCGACTAGCAATCAGCCCCAGCATTTT; CDR3aa: CASRLSRATSNQPQHF
d_gene: .; j_gene: TRBJ2-1; v_gene: TRBV19; abundance: .; len: 15; CDR3nt: TGTGCCAGTAGTATAGCCAGGGGTGGTTTGGGTGAGCAGTTCTTC; CDR3aa: CASSIARGGLGEQFF
d_gene: .; j_gene: TRBJ2-1; v_gene: TRBV7-2; abundance: many; len: 14; CDR3nt: TGTGCCAGCAGCTTAGCTGGCAGCTACAATGAGCAGTTCTTC; CDR3aa: CASSLAGSYNEQFF
d_gene: TRBD1; j_gene: TRBJ1-5; v_gene: TRBV2; abundance: few; len: 15; CDR3nt: TGTGCCAGCAGCCAGGACAGGGGCACTAATCAGCCCCAGCATTTT; CDR3aa: CASSQDRGTNQPQHF
d_gene: .; j_gene: TRBJ1-1; v_gene: TRBV10-3; abundance: .; len: 14; CDR3nt: TGTGCCATCACCACTCGGGAGGGCTCGGGCGGAGCTTTCTTT; CDR3aa: CAITTREGSGGAFF
d_gene: .; j_gene: TRBJ2-3; v_gene: TRBV29-1; abundance: .; len: 13; CDR3nt: TGCAGCGTTGAGTACGGGGCGCGAGATACGCAGTATTTT; CDR3aa: CSVEYGARDTQYF
d_gene: TRBD2; j_gene: TRBJ2-1; v_gene: TRBV9; abundance: few; len: 16; CDR3nt: TGTGCCAGCAGCGTAGTAGGACTAGGCCCTTACAATGAGCAGTTCTTC; CDR3aa: CASSVVGLGPYNEQFF
d_gene: TRBD2; j_gene: TRBJ2-3; v_gene: TRBV10-3; abundance: .; len: 14; CDR3nt: TGTGCCACCACGTCCGGGGGGGGCACAGATACGCAGTATTTT; CDR3aa: CATTSGGGTDTQYF
d_gene: TRBD1; j_gene: TRBJ1-1; v_gene: TRBV10-3; abundance: .; len: 14; CDR3nt: TGTGCCATCACCGGACAGGGAGAGGTGGGTGAAGCTTTCTTT; CDR3aa: CAITGQGEVGEAFF
d_gene: .; j_gene: TRBJ2-4; v_gene: TRBV30; abundance: .; len: 14; CDR3nt: TGTGCCTGGGCACAGAGGGGGTTGAGTAACATTCAGTACTTC; CDR3aa: CAWAQRGLSNIQYF
d_gene: TRBD2; j_gene: TRBJ2-1; v_gene: TRBV29-1; abundance: few; len: 15; CDR3nt: TGCAGCGTTGCTAGGCGACTAGCGGGAAACGGTGAGCAGTTCTTC; CDR3aa: CSVARRLAGNGEQFF
d_gene: .; j_gene: TRBJ1-2; v_gene: TRBV5-4; abundance: .; len: 12; CDR3nt: TGTGCCAGCAGCCTCCTCGGGGGAGGCTACACCTTC; CDR3aa: CASSLLGGGYTF
d_gene: TRBD1; j_gene: TRBJ2-7; v_gene: TRBV7-9; abundance: few; len: 15; CDR3nt: TGTGCCAGCAGCCCCCTGACAGGGAGCTCCTACGAGCAGTACTTC; CDR3aa: CASSPLTGSSYEQYF
d_gene: .; j_gene: TRBJ1-2; v_gene: TRBV9; abundance: few; len: 16; CDR3nt: TGTGCCAGCAGCGTAGGTTCGGGGAAAGCACACTATGGCTACACCTTC; CDR3aa: CASSVGSGKAHYGYTF
d_gene: .; j_gene: TRBJ2-2; v_gene: TRBV28; abundance: .; len: 11; CDR3nt: TGTGCCAGCAGCCCCGTCGGGGAGCTGTTTTTT; CDR3aa: CASSPVGELFF
d_gene: .; j_gene: TRBJ1-1; v_gene: TRBV9; abundance: few; len: 14; CDR3nt: TGTGCCAGCAGCGTAGTCCAGGGTCGGGCTGAAGCTTTCTTT; CDR3aa: CASSVVQGRAEAFF
d_gene: .; j_gene: TRBJ1-1; v_gene: TRBV10-3; abundance: .; len: 14; CDR3nt: TGTGCCATCAGTGAGAACTTGATGGGCACTGAAGCTTTCTTT; CDR3aa: CAISENLMGTEAFF
d_gene: .; j_gene: TRBJ2-5; v_gene: TRBV10-3; abundance: few; len: 12; CDR3nt: TGTGCCATCAGTGAGATACGGGAGACCCAGTACTTC; CDR3aa: CAISEIRETQYF
d_gene: .; j_gene: TRBJ1-1; v_gene: TRBV11-2; abundance: .; len: 13; CDR3nt: TGTGCCAGCAGCTTAGGTCTGACAGCGGAGGCTTTCTTT; CDR3aa: CASSLGLTAEAFF
d_gene: .; j_gene: TRBJ1-6; v_gene: TRBV7-8; abundance: .; len: 13; CDR3nt: TGTGCCAGCAGCCCGCTGGCAGCTTCACCCCTCCACTTT; CDR3aa: CASSPLAASPLHF
d_gene: TRBD2; j_gene: TRBJ2-7; v_gene: TRBV15; abundance: .; len: 13; CDR3nt: TGTGCCACCAGCGGAGGACTAGCTCTCGAGCAGTACTTC; CDR3aa: CATSGGLALEQYF
d_gene: .; j_gene: TRBJ2-5; v_gene: TRBV7-9; abundance: few; len: 16; CDR3nt: TGTGCCAGCAGCGGCAGGGAGGTGGCCTACCAAGAGACCCAGTACTTC; CDR3aa: CASSGREVAYQETQYF
d_gene: .; j_gene: TRBJ2-1; v_gene: TRBV6-5; abundance: .; len: 14; CDR3nt: TGTGCCAGCAGTTTTTCCTTATACTACAATGAGCAGTTCTTC; CDR3aa: CASSFSLYYNEQFF
d_gene: .; j_gene: TRBJ2-7; v_gene: TRBV5-1; abundance: few; len: 14; CDR3nt: TGCGCCAGCAGCTTGGCCCCCGGCACCTACGAGCAGTACTTC; CDR3aa: CASSLAPGTYEQYF
d_gene: .; j_gene: TRBJ1-2; v_gene: TRBV4-3; abundance: .; len: 12; CDR3nt: TGCGCCAGCAGCCAAGAGGTGGGGACGCCATACTTC; CDR3aa: CASSQEVGTPYF
d_gene: .; j_gene: TRBJ2-2; v_gene: TRBV29-1; abundance: few; len: 12; CDR3nt: TGCAGCGTTGCTGGCAACACCGGGGAGCTGTTTTTT; CDR3aa: CSVAGNTGELFF
d_gene: TRBD1; j_gene: TRBJ2-2; v_gene: TRBV13; abundance: few; len: 17; CDR3nt: TGTGCCAGCAGCTTAGAGGGACAGGGTTGGCGCACCGGGGAGCTGTTTTTT; CDR3aa: CASSLEGQGWRTGELFF
d_gene: .; j_gene: TRBJ1-1; v_gene: TRBV11-2; abundance: .; len: 13; CDR3nt: TGTGCCAGCAGTTACATGACGAACACTGAAGCTTTCTTT; CDR3aa: CASSYMTNTEAFF
d_gene: .; j_gene: TRBJ2-7; v_gene: TRBV5-6; abundance: .; len: 12; CDR3nt: TGTGCCAGCAGCTCCACTTACTGGGAGCAGTACTTC; CDR3aa: CASSSTYWEQYF
d_gene: .; j_gene: TRBJ1-5; v_gene: TRBV28; abundance: .; len: 12; CDR3nt: TGTGCCAGCAGTTTGGTGGGTCAGCCCCAGCATTTT; CDR3aa: CASSLVGQPQHF
d_gene: TRBD1; j_gene: TRBJ2-4; v_gene: TRBV25-1; abundance: .; len: 18; CDR3nt: TGTGCCAGCAGTGAGAATCCGGGACAGGGGCTGTCCAAAAACATTCAGTACTTC; CDR3aa: CASSENPGQGLSKNIQYF
d_gene: .; j_gene: TRBJ1-5; v_gene: TRBV19; abundance: .; len: 14; CDR3nt: TGTGCCAGTAGTGGCAGGGCTGGCGGCCAGCCCCAGCATTTT; CDR3aa: CASSGRAGGQPQHF
d_gene: TRBD1; j_gene: TRBJ1-1; v_gene: TRBV2; abundance: .; len: 12; CDR3nt: TGTGCCAGACATAATGAGGACAGGGAAGCTTTCTTT; CDR3aa: CARHNEDREAFF
d_gene: .; j_gene: TRBJ2-7; v_gene: TRBV5-6; abundance: .; len: 15; CDR3nt: TGTGCCAGCAGCTCATGGGCTCGTTTCTCCTACGAGCAGTACTTC; CDR3aa: CASSSWARFSYEQYF
d_gene: .; j_gene: TRBJ2-1; v_gene: TRBV29-1; abundance: .; len: 10; CDR3nt: TGCAGCGTGAGGAACAATGAGCAGTTCTTC; CDR3aa: CSVRNNEQFF
d_gene: TRBD2; j_gene: TRBJ2-7; v_gene: TRBV23-1; abundance: few; len: 16; CDR3nt: TGCGCCAGCAAGTTAGCGGGGGGCCTGAGCTCCTACGAGCAGTACTTC; CDR3aa: CASKLAGGLSSYEQYF
d_gene: .; j_gene: TRBJ2-2; v_gene: TRBV25-1; abundance: few; len: 13; CDR3nt: TGTGCCAGCAGTGAAGGGGGCACCGGGGAGCTGTTTTTT; CDR3aa: CASSEGGTGELFF
d_gene: .; j_gene: TRBJ2-1; v_gene: TRBV28; abundance: few; len: 15; CDR3nt: TGTGCCAGCAGTCCTCCTCAGGGAGGTCGCAATGAGCAGTTCTTC; CDR3aa: CASSPPQGGRNEQFF
d_gene: .; j_gene: TRBJ1-5; v_gene: TRBV9; abundance: .; len: 14; CDR3nt: TGTGCCAGCAGCCGACAGAGTAGCAATCAGCCCCAGCATTTT; CDR3aa: CASSRQSSNQPQHF
d_gene: .; j_gene: TRBJ2-7; v_gene: TRBV7-2; abundance: few; len: 15; CDR3nt: TGTGCCAGCAACCCAAGCGGTGGGAGGACCTACGAGCAGTACTTC; CDR3aa: CASNPSGGRTYEQYF
d_gene: .; j_gene: TRBJ2-7; v_gene: TRBV28; abundance: .; len: 14; CDR3nt: TGTGCCAGCAGGCCTCCCAGACAGTCCTACGAGCAGTACTTC; CDR3aa: CASRPPRQSYEQYF